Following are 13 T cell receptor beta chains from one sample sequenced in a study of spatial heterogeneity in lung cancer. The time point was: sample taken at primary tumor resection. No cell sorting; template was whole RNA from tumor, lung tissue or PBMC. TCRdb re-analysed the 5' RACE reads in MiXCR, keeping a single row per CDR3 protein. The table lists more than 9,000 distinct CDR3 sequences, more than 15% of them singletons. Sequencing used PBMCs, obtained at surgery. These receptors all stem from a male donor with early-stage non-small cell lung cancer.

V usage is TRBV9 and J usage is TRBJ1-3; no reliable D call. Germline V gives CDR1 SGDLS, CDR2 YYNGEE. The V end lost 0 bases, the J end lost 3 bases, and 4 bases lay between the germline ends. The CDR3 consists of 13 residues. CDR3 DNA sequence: TGTGCCAGCAGCGTAGACAATGGAAACACCATATATTTT. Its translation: CASSVDNGNTIYF.

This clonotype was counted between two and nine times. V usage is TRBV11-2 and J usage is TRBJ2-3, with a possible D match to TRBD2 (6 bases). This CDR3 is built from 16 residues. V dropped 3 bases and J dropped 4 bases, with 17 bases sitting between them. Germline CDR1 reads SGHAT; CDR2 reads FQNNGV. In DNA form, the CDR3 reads TGTGCCAGCAGCTTCTCGGGGGTACTACGGGCAGATACGCAGTATTTT. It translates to CASSFSGVLRADTQYF.

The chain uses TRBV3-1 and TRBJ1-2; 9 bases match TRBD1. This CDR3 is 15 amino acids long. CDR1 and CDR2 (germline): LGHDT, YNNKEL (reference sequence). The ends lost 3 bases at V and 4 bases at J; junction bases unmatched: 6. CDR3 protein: CASSHVDRGGYGYTF. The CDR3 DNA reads TGTGCCAGCAGCCACGTGGACAGGGGAGGCTATGGCTACACCTTC.

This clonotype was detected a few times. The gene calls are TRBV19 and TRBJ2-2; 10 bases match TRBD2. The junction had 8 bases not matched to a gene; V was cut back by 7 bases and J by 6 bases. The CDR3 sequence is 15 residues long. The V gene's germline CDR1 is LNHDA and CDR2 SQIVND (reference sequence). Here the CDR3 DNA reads TGTGCCAGTAAAAGGGGGCTAGCGGGAGCCGGGGAGCTGTTTTTT. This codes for CASKRGLAGAGELFF.

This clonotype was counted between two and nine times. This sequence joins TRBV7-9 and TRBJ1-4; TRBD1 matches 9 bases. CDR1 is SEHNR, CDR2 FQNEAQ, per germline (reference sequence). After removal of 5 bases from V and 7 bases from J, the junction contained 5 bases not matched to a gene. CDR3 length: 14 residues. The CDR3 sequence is CASSLQGALEKLFF. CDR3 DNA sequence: TGTGCCAGCAGCCTACAGGGGGCGCTTGAAAAACTGTTTTTT.

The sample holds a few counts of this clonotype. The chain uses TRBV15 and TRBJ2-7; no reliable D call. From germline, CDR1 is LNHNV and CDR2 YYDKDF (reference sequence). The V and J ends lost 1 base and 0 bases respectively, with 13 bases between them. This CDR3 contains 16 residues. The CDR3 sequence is CATSRGGEAVSYEQYF. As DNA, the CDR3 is TGTGCCACCAGCAGAGGAGGAGAAGCCGTCTCCTACGAGCAGTACTTC.

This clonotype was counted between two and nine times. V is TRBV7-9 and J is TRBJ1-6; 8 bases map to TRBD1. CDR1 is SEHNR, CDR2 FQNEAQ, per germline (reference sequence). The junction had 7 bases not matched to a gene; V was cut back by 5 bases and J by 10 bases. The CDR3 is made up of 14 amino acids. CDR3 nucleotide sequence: TGTGCCAGCAGCGGACAGGGCCTAGGATCACCCCTCCACTTT. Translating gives CASSGQGLGSPLHF. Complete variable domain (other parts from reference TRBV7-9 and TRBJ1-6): DTGVSQNPRHKITKRGQNVTFRCDPISEHNRLYWYRQTLGQGPEFLTYFQNEAQLEKSRLLSDRFSAERPKGSFSTLEIQRTEQGDSAMYLCASSGQGLGSPLHFGNGTRLTVT.

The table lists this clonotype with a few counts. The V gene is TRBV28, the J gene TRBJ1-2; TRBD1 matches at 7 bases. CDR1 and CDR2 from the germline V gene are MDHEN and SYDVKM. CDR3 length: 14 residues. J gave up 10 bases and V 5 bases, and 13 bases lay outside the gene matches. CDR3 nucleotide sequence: TGTGCCAGCAGTCCCTTTACAGGGGCTCTTGTCTACACCTTC. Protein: CASSPFTGALVYTF.

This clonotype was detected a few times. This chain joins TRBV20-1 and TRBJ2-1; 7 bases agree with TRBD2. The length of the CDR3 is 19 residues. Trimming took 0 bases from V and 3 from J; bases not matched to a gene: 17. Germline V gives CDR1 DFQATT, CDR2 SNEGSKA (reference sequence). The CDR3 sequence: CSARDRLLGGSNYYNEQFF. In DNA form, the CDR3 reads TGCAGTGCTAGAGATAGGTTACTCGGCGGGAGTAACTACTACAATGAGCAGTTCTTC.

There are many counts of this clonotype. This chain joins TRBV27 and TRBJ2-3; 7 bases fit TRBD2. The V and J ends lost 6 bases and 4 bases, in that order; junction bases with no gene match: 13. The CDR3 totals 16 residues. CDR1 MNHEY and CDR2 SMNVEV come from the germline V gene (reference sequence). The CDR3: CASSRPGAGASDTQYF. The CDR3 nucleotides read TGTGCCAGCAGCCGACCTGGGGCGGGAGCGTCAGATACGCAGTATTTT.

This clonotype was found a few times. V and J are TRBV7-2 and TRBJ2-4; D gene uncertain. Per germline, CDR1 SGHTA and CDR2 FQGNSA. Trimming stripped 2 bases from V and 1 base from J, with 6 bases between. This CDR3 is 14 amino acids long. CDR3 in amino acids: CASSLTAAKNIQYF. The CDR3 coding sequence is TGTGCCAGCAGCTTAACGGCCGCCAAAAACATTCAGTACTTC.

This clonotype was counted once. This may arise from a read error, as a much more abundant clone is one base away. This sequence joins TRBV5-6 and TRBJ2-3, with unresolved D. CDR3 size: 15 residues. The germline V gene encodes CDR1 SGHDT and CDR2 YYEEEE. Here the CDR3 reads CTSSLQRDNTDTQYF. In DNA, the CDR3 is TGTACCAGCAGCTTACAGCGAGACAACACAGATACGCAGTATTTT.

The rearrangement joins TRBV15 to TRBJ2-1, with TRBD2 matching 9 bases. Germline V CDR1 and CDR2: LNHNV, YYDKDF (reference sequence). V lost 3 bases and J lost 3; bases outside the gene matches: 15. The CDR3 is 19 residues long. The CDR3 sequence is CATSSPKGAGTSSYNEQFF. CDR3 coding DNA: TGTGCCACCAGCAGCCCAAAAGGGGCCGGGACTAGCAGCTACAATGAGCAGTTCTTC.